This is a list of T cell receptor beta chains from one sample in a study of shared clonotypes between healthy human individuals. Data came from immunoSEQ multiplex PCR; TCRdb stores just in-frame clones and leaves some out. The sample shows around 690,000 clones, 80% to 95% of them seen only once. Material: memory CD8+ T cells from PBMCs. These receptors came from a man younger than 35 in good health. Some clones in this sample may be carry-over from other donors' samples. Both conserved end residues are part of each CDR3. The D gene is left open where the match is weak.

length | D | J | V | CDR3
14 | TRBD2 | TRBJ2-7 | TRBV29-1 | CSVGLAGAKGEQYF
16 | TRBD1 | TRBJ2-5 | TRBV6-1 | CASSDPSQGAEETQYF
13 | NA | TRBJ2-1 | TRBV27 | CASSYDRNNEQFF
19 | NA | TRBJ2-1 | TRBV19 | CASSIVVGEVLSSYNEQFF
15 | TRBD2 | TRBJ2-2 | TRBV28 | CASRGTSGSTGELFF
14 | TRBD1 | TRBJ1-1 | TRBV27 | CASTLTGGRTEAFF
13 | TRBD1 | TRBJ2-1 | TRBV7-9 | CASITGGKDEQFF
13 | NA | TRBJ1-2 | TRBV7-9 | CASSLGGEYGYTF
14 | NA | TRBJ2-1 | TRBV6-5 | CASSYLLGDNEQFF
11 | NA | TRBJ1-1 | TRBV28 | CASTVGPEAFF
18 | TRBD1 | TRBJ1-1 | TRBV5-1 | CASSFFLTGGALDTEAFF
15 | NA | TRBJ1-1 | TRBV6-6 | CASSYVWEGDTEAFF
15 | TRBD1 | TRBJ1-5 | TRBV27 | CASSRGTAGNQPQHF
15 | NA | TRBJ1-4 | TRBV28 | CASSNPRGAEEKLFF
17 | NA | TRBJ2-2 | TRBV10-2 | CASSPTGTGVNTGELFF
11 | NA | TRBJ2-7 | TRBV28 | CASSFPGEQYF
13 | NA | TRBJ1-2 | TRBV28 | CASSLGRDYGYTF
14 | NA | TRBJ2-7 | TRBV11-2 | CASSLWGPAYEQYF
15 | TRBD1 | TRBJ1-2 | TRBV7-9 | CASSPTGQGDRGYTF
14 | TRBD2 | TRBJ2-2 | TRBV28 | CASGLAGDTGELFF
13 | NA | TRBJ2-7 | TRBV15 | CATSRDSNYEQYF
15 | TRBD1 | TRBJ2-7 | TRBV5-8 | CASSSGQGPFYEQYF
16 | NA | TRBJ2-7 | TRBV28 | CASSITFGLASYEQYF
12 | NA | TRBJ1-5 | TRBV19 | CASRVGGQPQHF
15 | NA | TRBJ1-2 | TRBV11-1 | CASSPGPRGLYGYTF
16 | TRBD1 | TRBJ2-1 | TRBV28 | CASITGGTGVFTEQFF
18 | TRBD2 | TRBJ2-2 | TRBV27 | CASSLSNWGLVYTGELFF
15 | TRBD1 | TRBJ1-2 | TRBV27 | CASSIRGTGHYGYTF
13 | TRBD2 | TRBJ2-7 | TRBV28 | CATTLAGSYEQYF
16 | TRBD2 | TRBJ2-4 | TRBV7-9 | CASSPGLAGGMDIQYF
14 | TRBD1 | TRBJ2-5 | TRBV2 | CASTPGTGQETQYF
15 | NA | TRBJ1-3 | TRBV6-5 | CASSYSESSGNTIYF
12 | NA | TRBJ1-5 | TRBV19 | CASRYGNQPQHF
17 | NA | TRBJ2-7 | TRBV14 | CASSLAGAGIGSYEQYF
13 | NA | TRBJ2-1 | TRBV6-5 | CASRTRLYNEQFF
14 | NA | TRBJ1-1 | TRBV14 | CASSPLYMNTEAFF
15 | NA | TRBJ2-7 | TRBV5-1 | CASSLSSGSSYEQYF
15 | TRBD1 | TRBJ2-1 | TRBV19 | CASSMPGTGDNEQFF
16 | TRBD1 | TRBJ2-1 | TRBV7-8 | CASTQGASSSYNEQFF
13 | NA | TRBJ2-7 | TRBV2 | CASRFSYFGEQYF
14 | NA | TRBJ1-1 | TRBV19 | CASSARSTAREAFF
16 | TRBD2 | TRBJ2-2 | TRBV7-9 | CASSPGSGRADGELFF
20 | NA | TRBJ2-3 | TRBV27 | CASSFFGTIPPRTSTDTQYF
16 | NA | TRBJ2-2 | TRBV5-1 | CASSSKGDLEFGELFF
13 | NA | TRBJ1-1 | TRBV5-8 | CASSLNGALEAFF
11 | NA | TRBJ1-1 | TRBV29-1 | CSVEAGGIAFF
13 | NA | TRBJ2-7 | TRBV7-8 | CASSPGRTYEQYF
13 | TRBD1 | TRBJ1-5 | TRBV30 | CAWAGGKHQPQHF
11 | NA | TRBJ1-3 | TRBV30 | CASRPGNTIYF
17 | TRBD2 | TRBJ2-1 | TRBV4-3 | CASSHGTSGRAGNEQFF
16 | TRBD2 | TRBJ2-2 | TRBV19 | CASSMVLAGWHGELFF
14 | TRBD2 | TRBJ2-7 | TRBV19 | CASSSGGGHYEQYF
16 | TRBD1 | TRBJ2-4 | TRBV28 | CASSTGQELAKNIQYF
14 | NA | TRBJ2-7 | TRBV28 | CASSATAPAYEQYF
15 | NA | TRBJ2-7 | TRBV6-1 | CASSEDGGRSYEQYF
14 | NA | TRBJ2-7 | TRBV9 | CASSVAGGAREQYF
15 | NA | TRBJ1-2 | TRBV4-3 | CASSQDPSANYGYTF